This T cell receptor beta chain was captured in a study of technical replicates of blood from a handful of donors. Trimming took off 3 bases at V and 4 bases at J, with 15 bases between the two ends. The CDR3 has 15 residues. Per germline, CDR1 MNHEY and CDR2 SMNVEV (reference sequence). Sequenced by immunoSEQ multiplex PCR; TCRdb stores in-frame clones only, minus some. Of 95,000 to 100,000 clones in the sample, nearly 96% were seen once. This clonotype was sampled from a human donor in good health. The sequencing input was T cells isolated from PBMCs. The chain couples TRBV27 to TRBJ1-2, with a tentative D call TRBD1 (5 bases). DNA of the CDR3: TGTGCCAGCAGTTTCTCTCAGGGTTCACCCTATGGCTACACCTTC. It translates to CASSFSQGSPYGYTF.